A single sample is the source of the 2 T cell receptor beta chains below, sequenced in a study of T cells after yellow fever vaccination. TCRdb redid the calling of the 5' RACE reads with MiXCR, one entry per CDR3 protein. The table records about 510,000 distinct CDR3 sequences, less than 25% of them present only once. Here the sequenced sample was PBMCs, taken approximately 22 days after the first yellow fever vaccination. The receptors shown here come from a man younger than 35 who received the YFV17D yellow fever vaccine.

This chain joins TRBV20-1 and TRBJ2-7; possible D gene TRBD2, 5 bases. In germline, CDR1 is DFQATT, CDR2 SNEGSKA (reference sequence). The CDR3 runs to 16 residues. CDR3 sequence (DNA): TGCAGTGCTAGAGGAGAGGGATCATTACGTTCCTCCGAGCAGTACGTC. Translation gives CSARGEGSLRSSEQYV.

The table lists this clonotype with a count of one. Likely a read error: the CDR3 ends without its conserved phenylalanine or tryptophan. CDR3 residues: CASSPRGQGWAKNIQYS. The CDR3 nucleotides are TGTGCCAGCAGCCCCAGAGGACAGGGCTGGGCCAAAAACATTCAGTACTCC. This sequence joins TRBV2 and TRBJ2-4, with 8 positions matching TRBD1. The CDR3 loop spans 17 amino acids. V was pared by 6 bases and J by 1 base, with 11 bases of the junction left unmatched. Germline V CDR1 and CDR2: SNHLY, FYNNEI.